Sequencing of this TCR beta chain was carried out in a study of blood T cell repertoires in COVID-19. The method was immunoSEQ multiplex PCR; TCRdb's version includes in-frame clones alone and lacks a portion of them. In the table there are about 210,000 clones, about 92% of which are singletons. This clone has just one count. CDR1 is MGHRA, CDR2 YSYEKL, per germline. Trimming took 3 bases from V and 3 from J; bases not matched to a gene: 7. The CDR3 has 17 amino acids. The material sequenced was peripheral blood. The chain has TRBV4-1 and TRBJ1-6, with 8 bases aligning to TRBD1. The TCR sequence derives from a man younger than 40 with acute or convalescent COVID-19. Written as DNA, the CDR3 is TGCGCCAGCAGCCAGGACTCGGGACAGGTCTATAATTCACCCCTCCACTTT. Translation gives CASSQDSGQVYNSPLHF.